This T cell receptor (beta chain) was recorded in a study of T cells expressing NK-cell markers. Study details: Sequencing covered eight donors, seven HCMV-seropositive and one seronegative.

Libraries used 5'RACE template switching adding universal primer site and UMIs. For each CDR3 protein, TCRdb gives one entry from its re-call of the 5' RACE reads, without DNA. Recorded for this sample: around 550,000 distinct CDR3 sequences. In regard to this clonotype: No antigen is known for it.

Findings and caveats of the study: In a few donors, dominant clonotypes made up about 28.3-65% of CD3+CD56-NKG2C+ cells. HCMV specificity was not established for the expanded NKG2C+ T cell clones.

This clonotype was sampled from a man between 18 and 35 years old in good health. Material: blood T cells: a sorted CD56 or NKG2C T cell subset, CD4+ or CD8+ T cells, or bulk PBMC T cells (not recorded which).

The CDR3 reads CARYRVGYGYTF. V and J are TRBV7-2 and TRBJ1-2; TCRdb's D call, TRBD1, is unchecked because there is no DNA. Germline assignment: CDR1 SGHTA and CDR2 FQGNSA. The CDR3 is made up of 12 amino acids.